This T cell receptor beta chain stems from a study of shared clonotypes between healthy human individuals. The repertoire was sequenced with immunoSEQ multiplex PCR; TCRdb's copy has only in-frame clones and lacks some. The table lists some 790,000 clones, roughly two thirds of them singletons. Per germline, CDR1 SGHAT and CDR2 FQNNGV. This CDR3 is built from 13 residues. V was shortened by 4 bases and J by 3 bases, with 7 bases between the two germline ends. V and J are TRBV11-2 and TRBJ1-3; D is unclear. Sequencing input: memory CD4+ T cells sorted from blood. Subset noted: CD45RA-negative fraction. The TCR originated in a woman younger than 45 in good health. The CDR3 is CASSSGYGNTIYF. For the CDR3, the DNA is TGTGCCAGCAGCTCCGGGTATGGAAACACCATATATTTT.